This T cell receptor beta chain was observed in a study of T cell responses to AZD1222 COVID-19 vaccine. Whole-study results and caveats: In a largely white British group with more females than males, clonal diversity was possibly underestimated. CD4 TCRs associated with vaccination spanned spike, dominating at 160-218 and 743-854. Spike-specific TCR depth and breadth grew after two AZD1222 doses. Nearly half of the spike-specific TCRs reportedly recognize variant regions that carry no mutations.

The V segment lost 0 bases and the J segment 2 bases; nucleotides outside the gene matches: 9. Germline values: CDR1 SGHRS, CDR2 YFSETQ. This CDR3 has 17 amino acids. TCRdb's table, derived via immunoSEQ multiplex PCR, lists solely in-frame clones and lacks some. The table shows roughly 150,000 clones, with around nine tenths occurring only once. With regard to this clone: The antigen is undetermined.

V usage is TRBV5-1 and J usage is TRBJ2-3; 7 bases agree with TRBD2. Sample: peripheral blood, taken on day 0 of AZD1222 vaccination. This receptor was taken from an adult in good health. The CDR3 sequence: CASSLAVISGPTDTQYF. CDR3 in DNA: TGCGCCAGCAGCTTGGCCGTGATTAGCGGGCCCACAGATACGCAGTATTTT.